This TCR beta chain comes out of a study of T cells in Graves' hyperthyroidism and ophthalmopathy (dated by TCRdb to between 2017 and 2020). About the full investigation: Peripheral blood samples were taken at initial diagnosis, before any treatment was given. After blood sampling, hyperthyroidism patients were treated with methimazole at a starting dose of 30 mg daily, and ophthalmopathy patients were treated with high-dose intravenous methylprednisolone. TCR Vbeta CDR3 sequencing of 120 to 150 peripheral blood samples (over 40 ophthalmopathy, over 70 hyperthyroidism and roughly 17 progressor patients) is reported in the paper. An independent validation cohort of around 19 hyperthyroidism patients and about 15 patients who later progressed to ophthalmopathy tested prospective prediction of ophthalmopathy. The study also compared thyroid tissue and blood T-cell repertoires from five or six Graves' hyperthyroidism patients. The approximately 90 discovery patients were divided at random into training and test sets in a 7:3 ratio. TCR V-J signatures able to tell the groups apart were searched for in a discovery cohort of 100 or so patients, of whom over 40 had Graves' ophthalmopathy and about 60 had stable Graves' hyperthyroidism. Overall results and qualifications from the work: In cross-validation, a model built on a 13 V-J signature told ophthalmopathy apart from stable hyperthyroidism with less than 90% sensitivity and approximately 81% specificity, and in testing the same model reached 80%/75%. Most expanded thyroid clonotypes (frequency above 0.001) were also detected in blood, a finding suggesting that blood repertoires may reflect thyroid immune responses. No statistical method was used to set the sample size in advance, and investigators knew the group allocation. In validation, progression to ophthalmopathy was predicted by the model with 70.59% sensitivity and 72% to 85% specificity, a median of approximately 7.1 months before onset.

About this clonotype itself: The clone's antigen remains unknown. A much larger clone is a single base away; this may be a read error.

Its CDR3 holds 13 amino acids, cysteine through phenylalanine. Only CDR3 DNA remains: 39 bases, in frame from the first base. The CDR1 and CDR2 encoded by the germline V gene (reference sequence) are GTSNPN and SVGIG. A patient counted as having stable Graves' hyperthyroidism if no progression to ophthalmopathy occurred over 18 months of follow-up. The hyperthyroidism patients were between 18 and 65 years old and newly diagnosed, with a disease duration of less than 2 months. The study excluded patients with uncontrolled infections, other autoimmune diseases, pregnancy or lactation. Diagnoses were established on the basis of clinical symptoms, serum thyroxine and TRAb, thyroid ultrasound, and orbital computed tomography. PBMCs were isolated from 7.5 to 10 ml of fresh peripheral blood by Ficoll-Paque density gradient centrifugation. Total RNA was extracted with Trizol reagent, and quality was checked on an Agilent 2100 Bioanalyzer.

The TCR beta CDR3 regions were amplified from the RNA transcripts. A first-round RT-PCR of the TCR CDR3 used the HTBI primer set with the Qiagen OneStep RT-PCR kit. A second multiplex PCR round built the libraries, followed by size selection and purification. Paired-end sequencing of the libraries was performed with 100 bp reads on an Illumina HiSeq2000. The original pipeline was this. Raw data were processed with SOAPnuke, discarding reads with adapters, uncalled bases, mean Phred below 15, or no exact constant-primer or identifier match. High-quality paired reads were merged with COPE v1.2.5, and unique nucleotide sequences were defined as clonotypes. Clonotypes were aligned to IMGT TRBV, TRBD and TRBJ reference segments using MiTCR v1.1. The analysis included only V-J combinations with a frequency above 0.0001, which together covered 98% to 99.2% of the repertoires. A TCS score was defined as the ratio between F50 (clonal expansion) and ExV (chaos), using BLOSUM62-based TCRdist between CDR3 peptides within each V-J. Welch's t-statistics and random forest reduced around 510 V-J features to 13, which were used in a naive Bayes classifier (R e1071). The public reads were quality trimmed at Q25 with fastp and then assembled into clones with MiXCR by TCRdb, keeping productive beta chains. When rows share a CDR3 protein, they turn into one entry using the most common DNA and genes. These V and J calls derive from TCRdb rather than the authors' analysis. The sample table contains about 590,000 distinct CDR3 sequences; only one count was recorded for around a sixth of them. Of the sample, around 7.5% falls within the top ten clones.

Sequenced input: blood. The V and J genes are TRBV30 and TRBJ1-1; no D segment can be confidently identified. This clonotype was sampled from a woman in her twenties or thirties with Graves' hyperthyroidism. In nucleotides, the sequence is TGTGCCTGGAGCCCGAGGGTCCCTCGGGCAGCTTCCTTT. Its translation is CAWSPRVPRAASF.